The clone carrying this TCR beta chain was found a few times. This sample stems from a study of spatial heterogeneity in lung cancer. About the research overall: Within raw reads, each unique TCR and UMI combination appeared on average more than ten times.

The time point denotes: sample taken at primary tumor resection. Extraction of whole RNA from tumor, nontumor lung or frozen PBMC preceded unsorted sequencing. The CDR3 has 13 amino acids. Germline loops: CDR1 MNHEY, CDR2 SVGAGI. Between the trimmed V and J ends, which lost 8 bases and 5 bases, there was a span of 10 bases. TCRdb analysed the 5' RACE reads with MiXCR anew, one entry per CDR3 protein. The table records tens of thousands of distinct CDR3 sequences, approximately 7% of them present only once. The receptor's source is a female donor with early-stage non-small cell lung cancer. This specimen consisted of PBMCs, obtained at surgery. This chain uses TRBV6-5 with TRBJ1-6; the D gene is possibly TRBD1 (5 bases). The CDR3 sequence: CASHRGDNSPLHF. DNA for the CDR3: TGTGCCAGCCATCGAGGGGATAATTCACCCCTCCACTTT.